This T cell receptor (beta chain) was observed in a study of blood T cell repertoires in COVID-19 (dated by TCRdb to 2018 to 2021). Background on the whole study: Collaborator samples came from the United States, Italy and Spain and covered acute and convalescent phases of COVID-19. The prospective study material was composed of cDNA or gDNA derived from T cells, B-cell-depleted T cells, or PBMCs. Subjects who had been exposed to COVID-19, were actively infected with it, or had recovered from it provided the deeply sampled blood TCRbeta repertoires that made up the dataset. The repertoires were released in a freely available public database meant as a resource for research on the immune response to SARS-CoV-2. The samples were drawn from the first 160 participants of the ongoing ImmuneRACE study and from 1,254 subjects provided by 6 global collaborators. Nearly every sample came with metadata listing a de-identified subject ID, COVID-19 status, age in years and sex. Where available, HLA class I and class II types were obtained from metadata supplied by the sample provider rather than from assay-based typing.

In the prospective study, participants were roughly 18 to 100 years old, resided in about two dozen geographic areas of the United States, and were enrolled through a virtual design. Cohort assignment in the prospective study relied on participant-reported clinical history from a screening survey and a study questionnaire. Mobile phlebotomists in the prospective study collected whole blood, serum and a nasopharyngeal or oropharyngeal swab from every participant. Prospective study participants could optionally give additional blood draws and questionnaires over an approximately two-month period. Blood samples from the prospective study were shipped frozen or at room temperature prior to DNA extraction. TCRbeta CDR3 regions were amplified from genomic DNA using the immunoSEQ Assay, a bias-controlled multiplex PCR. In the source study's methods: The number of nucleated cells in each sample was estimated from the amplification of reference gene primers within the assay. Sequence reads were collapsed and filtered to measure the absolute abundance of every unique TCRbeta CDR3 rearrangement. For each sample, productive Simpson clonality was calculated as the square root of Simpson's diversity index over productive rearrangements. TCRdb took over this immuneACCESS table, retaining in-frame rearrangements with V and J assigned. Such tables are incomplete; in checked studies, under half of the missing clones stem from an unresolved V gene, and the remainder is unexplained. The DNA gave D and trimming, while V, J and clone size come from that table. For this sample there are around 230,000 clones; around 90% appear just once. The ten largest clones capture around 10% of the sample.

As regards this clone: Its antigen is not yet known. The sample holds no much larger clone one base away, and base qualities are not on file.

The full study reports these points: The amount of clinical and demographic metadata varied by source and participant and was provided uncurated.

The source is a man younger than 35 with acute COVID-19. The sample comprised PBMCs or T cells enriched from blood (not recorded which).

The base sequence is TGTGCCAGCAGCCAAGATTCCGGGCACAGGGCTACTAACTATGGCTACACCTTC. Translated, it reads CASSQDSGHRATNYGYTF. The chain employs TRBV14 and TRBJ1-2; TRBD1 is a possible D gene, resting on 6 matching bases. In the germline V gene, CDR1 corresponds to SGHDN and CDR2 to FVKESK. V and J are truncated by 0 bases and 0 bases respectively, leaving an intervening sequence of 17 bases. Measured from the cysteine to the phenylalanine, the CDR3 is 18 residues long. CDR3 DNA only is kept here, 54 bases in frame from base 1.